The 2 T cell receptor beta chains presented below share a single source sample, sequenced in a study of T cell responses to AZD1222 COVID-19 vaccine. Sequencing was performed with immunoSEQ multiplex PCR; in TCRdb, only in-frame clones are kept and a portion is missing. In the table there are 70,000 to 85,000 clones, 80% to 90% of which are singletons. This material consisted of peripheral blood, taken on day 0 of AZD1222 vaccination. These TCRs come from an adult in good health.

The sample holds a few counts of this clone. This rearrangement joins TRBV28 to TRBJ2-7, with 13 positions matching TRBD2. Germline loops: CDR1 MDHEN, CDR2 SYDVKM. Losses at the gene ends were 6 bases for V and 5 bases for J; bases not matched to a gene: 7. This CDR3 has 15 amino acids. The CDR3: CASSLSGLAGDEQYF. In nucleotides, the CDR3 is TGTGCCAGCAGCCTCTCAGGACTAGCGGGGGACGAGCAGTACTTC.

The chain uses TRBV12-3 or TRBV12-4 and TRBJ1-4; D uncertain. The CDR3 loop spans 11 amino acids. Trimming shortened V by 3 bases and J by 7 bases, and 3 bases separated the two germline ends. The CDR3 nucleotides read TGTGCCAGCAGTTTGAGTGAAAAACTGTTTTTT. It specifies CASSLSEKLFF.